This T cell receptor beta chain appears in the sequencing data of a study of Graves' ophthalmopathy and Graves' hyperthyroidism. About the research overall: Stable hyperthyroidism meant no progression to ophthalmopathy within 18 months of follow-up.

The CDR3 extends over 10 residues, inclusive of both ends. Germline V CDR1 and CDR2: SQVTM, ANQGSEA. Diagnosis used clinical symptoms, serum thyroxine, TRAb, thyroid ultrasound and orbital computed tomography. This clonotype was detected a few times. The target antigen is unknown. No conserved phenylalanine or tryptophan is present at the end of the CDR3, so a read error is the likely explanation. It is unclear where the CDR3 begins or ends on the DNA, so no DNA is shown, and the CDR3 is as TCRdb lists it. Notes on the study in general: The blood repertoire also included most expanded thyroid clonotypes above 0.001 frequency.

TCR beta CDR3 regions were amplified from RNA transcripts. First-round RT-PCR employed HTBI primers, with a second-round multiplex PCR after it. From the multiplex PCR reads, TCRdb called clonotypes with MiXCR, one entry per CDR3 protein. Of roughly 1.1 million distinct CDR3 sequences listed, about 35% are singletons. This chain connects TRBV29-1 to TRBJ2-5; the table's D call of TRBD1 was not tested on the DNA. Input material: peripheral blood or thyroid tissue (not recorded which). The source of this sequence is an adult man with Graves' hyperthyroidism. The CDR3: CSAQGGSSYT.